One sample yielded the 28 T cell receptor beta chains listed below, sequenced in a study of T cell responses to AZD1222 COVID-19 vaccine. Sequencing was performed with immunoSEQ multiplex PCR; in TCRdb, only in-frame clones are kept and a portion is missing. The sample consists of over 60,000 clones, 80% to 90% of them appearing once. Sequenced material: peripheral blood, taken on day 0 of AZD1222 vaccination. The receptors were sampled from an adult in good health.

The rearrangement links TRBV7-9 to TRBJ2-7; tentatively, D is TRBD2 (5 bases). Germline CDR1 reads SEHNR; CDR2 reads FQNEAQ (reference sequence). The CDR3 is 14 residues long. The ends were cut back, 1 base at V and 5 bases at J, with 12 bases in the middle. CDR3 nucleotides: TGTGCCAGCAGCTTAGTTGCTTTGAGGGACGAGCAGTACTTC. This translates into CASSLVALRDEQYF.

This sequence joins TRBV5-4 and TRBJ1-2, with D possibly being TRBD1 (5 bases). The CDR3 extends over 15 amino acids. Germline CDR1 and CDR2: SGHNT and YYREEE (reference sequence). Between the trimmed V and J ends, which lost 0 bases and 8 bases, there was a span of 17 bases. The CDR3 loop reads CASSLGSGRTRGYTF. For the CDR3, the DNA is TGTGCCAGCAGCTTGGGTTCGGGACGTACGCGAGGCTACACCTTC.

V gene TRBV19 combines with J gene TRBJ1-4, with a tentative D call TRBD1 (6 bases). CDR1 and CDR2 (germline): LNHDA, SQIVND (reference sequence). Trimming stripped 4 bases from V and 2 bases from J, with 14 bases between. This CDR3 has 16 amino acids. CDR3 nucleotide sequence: TGTGCCAGTAGTACTATCCCCAGGGGCACTAATGAAAAACTGTTTTTT. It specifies CASSTIPRGTNEKLFF.

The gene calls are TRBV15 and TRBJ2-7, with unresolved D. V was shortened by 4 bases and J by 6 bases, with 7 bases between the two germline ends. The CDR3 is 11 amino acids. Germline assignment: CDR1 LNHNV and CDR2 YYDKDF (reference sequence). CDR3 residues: CATSIHGEQYF. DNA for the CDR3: TGTGCCACCAGCATCCATGGCGAGCAGTACTTC.

CDR3 DNA sequence: TGCAGCGTGACCAGGGATGTCGATGGCTACACCTTC. This translates into CSVTRDVDGYTF. The V and J genes are TRBV29-1 and TRBJ1-2, with a possible D match to TRBD1 (5 bases). This CDR3 has 12 amino acids. Germline values: CDR1 SQVTM, CDR2 ANQGSEA. Trimming removed 6 bases from V and 6 bases from J, with 14 bases in between. Full variable domain (outside the CDR3, taken from reference TRBV29-1 and TRBJ1-2): SAVISQKPSRDICQRGTSLTIQCQVDSQVTMMFWYRQQPGQSLTLIATANQGSEATYESGFVIDKFPISRPNLTFSTLTVSNMSPEDSSIYLCSVTRDVDGYTFGSGTRLTVV.

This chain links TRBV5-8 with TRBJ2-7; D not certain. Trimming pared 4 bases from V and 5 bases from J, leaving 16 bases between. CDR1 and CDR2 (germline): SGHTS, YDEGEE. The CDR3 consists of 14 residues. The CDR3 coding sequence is TGTGCCAGCAGCCTACAAATTCGGGCTAACGAGCAGTACTTC. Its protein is CASSLQIRANEQYF.

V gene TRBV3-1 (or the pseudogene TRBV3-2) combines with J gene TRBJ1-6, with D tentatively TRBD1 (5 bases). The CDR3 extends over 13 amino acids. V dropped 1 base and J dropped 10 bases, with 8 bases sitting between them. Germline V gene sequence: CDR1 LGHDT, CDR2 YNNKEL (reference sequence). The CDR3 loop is CASSQGGMSPLHF. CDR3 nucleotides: TGTGCCAGCAGCCAAGGGGGGATGTCACCCCTCCACTTT.

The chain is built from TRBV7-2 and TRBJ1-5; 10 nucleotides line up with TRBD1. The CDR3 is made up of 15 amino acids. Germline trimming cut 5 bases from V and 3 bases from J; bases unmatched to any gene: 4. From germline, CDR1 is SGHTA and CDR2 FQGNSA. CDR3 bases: TGTGCCAGCAGCCGCCGACAGGGGGCCAATCAGCCCCAGCATTTT. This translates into CASSRRQGANQPQHF.

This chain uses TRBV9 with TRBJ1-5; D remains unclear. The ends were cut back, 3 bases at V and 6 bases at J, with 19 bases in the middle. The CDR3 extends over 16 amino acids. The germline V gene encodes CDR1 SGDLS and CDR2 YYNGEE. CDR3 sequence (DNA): TGTGCCAGCAGCGCCGGGAGTGATAGGGAAGGTCAGCCCCAGCATTTT. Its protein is CASSAGSDREGQPQHF.

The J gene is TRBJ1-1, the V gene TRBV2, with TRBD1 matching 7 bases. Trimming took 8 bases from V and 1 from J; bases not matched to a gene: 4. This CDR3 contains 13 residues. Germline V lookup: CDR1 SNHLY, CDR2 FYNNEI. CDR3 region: CASGGQKNTEAFF. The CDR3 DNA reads TGTGCCAGCGGGGGACAGAAGAACACTGAAGCTTTCTTT.

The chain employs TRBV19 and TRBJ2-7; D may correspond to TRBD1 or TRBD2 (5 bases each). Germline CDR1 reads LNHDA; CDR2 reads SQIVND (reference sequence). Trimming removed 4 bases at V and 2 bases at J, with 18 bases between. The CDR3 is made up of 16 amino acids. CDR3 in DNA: TGTGCCAGTAGTAAAAAACACCGGGACCGTACCTACGAGCAGTACTTC. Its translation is CASSKKHRDRTYEQYF.

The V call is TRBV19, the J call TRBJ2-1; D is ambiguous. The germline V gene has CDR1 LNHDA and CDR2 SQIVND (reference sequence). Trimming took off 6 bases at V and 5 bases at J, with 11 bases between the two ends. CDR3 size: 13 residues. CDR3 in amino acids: CASSPNSHNEQFF. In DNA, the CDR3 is TGTGCCAGTAGCCCAAACAGTCACAATGAGCAGTTCTTC.

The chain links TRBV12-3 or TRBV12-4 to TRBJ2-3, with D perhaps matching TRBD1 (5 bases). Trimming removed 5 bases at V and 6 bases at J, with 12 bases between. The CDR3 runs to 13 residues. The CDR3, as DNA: TGTGCCAGCAGTCCCCCGTCAGGGGATACGCAGTATTTT. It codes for CASSPPSGDTQYF.

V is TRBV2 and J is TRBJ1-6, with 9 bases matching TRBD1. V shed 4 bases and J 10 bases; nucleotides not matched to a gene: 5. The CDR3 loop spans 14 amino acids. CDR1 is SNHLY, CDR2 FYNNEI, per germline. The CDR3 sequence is CASSGDRVDSPLHF. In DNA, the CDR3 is TGTGCCAGCAGTGGGGACAGGGTAGACTCACCCCTCCACTTT.

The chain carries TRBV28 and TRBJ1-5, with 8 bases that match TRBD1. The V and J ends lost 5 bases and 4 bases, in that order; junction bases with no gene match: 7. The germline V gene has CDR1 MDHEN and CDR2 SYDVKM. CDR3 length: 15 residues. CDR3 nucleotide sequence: TGTGCCAGCAGTCTTGACAGGGGCGGGAATCAGCCCCAGCATTTT. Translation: CASSLDRGGNQPQHF.

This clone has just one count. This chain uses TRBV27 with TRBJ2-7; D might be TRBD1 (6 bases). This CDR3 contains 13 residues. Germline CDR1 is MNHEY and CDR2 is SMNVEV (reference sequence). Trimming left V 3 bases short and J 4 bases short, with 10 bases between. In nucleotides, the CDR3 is TGTGCCAGCAGTTTCGCTACAGGGTACGAGCAGTACTTC. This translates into CASSFATGYEQYF.

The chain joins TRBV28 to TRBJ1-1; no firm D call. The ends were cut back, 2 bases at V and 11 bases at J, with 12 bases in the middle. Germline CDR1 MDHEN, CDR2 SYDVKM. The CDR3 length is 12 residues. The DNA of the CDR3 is TGTGCCAGCAGTTTAACGAGGAGTTCGGCTTTCTTT. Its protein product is CASSLTRSSAFF.

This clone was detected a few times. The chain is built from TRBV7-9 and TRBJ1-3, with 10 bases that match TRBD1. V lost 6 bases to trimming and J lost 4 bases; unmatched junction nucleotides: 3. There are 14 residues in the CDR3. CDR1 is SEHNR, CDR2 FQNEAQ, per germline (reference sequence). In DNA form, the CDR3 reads TGTGCCAGCAGGGAGACAGGGGGCGGAAACACCATATATTTT. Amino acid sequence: CASRETGGGNTIYF.

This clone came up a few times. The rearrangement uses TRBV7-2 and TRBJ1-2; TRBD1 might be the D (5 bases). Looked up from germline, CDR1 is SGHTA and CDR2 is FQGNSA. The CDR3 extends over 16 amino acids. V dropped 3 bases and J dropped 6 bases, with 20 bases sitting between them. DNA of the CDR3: TGTGCCAGCAGCTTCCTATTGGTCCAGCAGGGCAATGGCTACACCTTC. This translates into CASSFLLVQQGNGYTF.

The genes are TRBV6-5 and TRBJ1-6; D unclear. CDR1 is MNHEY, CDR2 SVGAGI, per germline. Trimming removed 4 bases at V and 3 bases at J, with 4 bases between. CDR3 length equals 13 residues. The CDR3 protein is CASSFVYNSPLHF. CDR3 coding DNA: TGTGCCAGCAGTTTCGTCTATAATTCACCCCTCCACTTT.

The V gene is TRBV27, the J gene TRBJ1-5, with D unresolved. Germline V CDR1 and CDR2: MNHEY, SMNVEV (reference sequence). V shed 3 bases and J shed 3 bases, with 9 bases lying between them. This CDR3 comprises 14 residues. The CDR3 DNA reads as TGTGCCAGCAGTTTTGGCCGGTTCAATCAGCCCCAGCATTTT. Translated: CASSFGRFNQPQHF.

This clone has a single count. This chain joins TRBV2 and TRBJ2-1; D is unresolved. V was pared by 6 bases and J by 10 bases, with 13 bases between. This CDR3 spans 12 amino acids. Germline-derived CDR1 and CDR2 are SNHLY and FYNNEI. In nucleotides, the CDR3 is TGTGCCAGCAGAGCTCCAGCGCCCGAGCAGTTCTTC. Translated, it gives CASRAPAPEQFF.

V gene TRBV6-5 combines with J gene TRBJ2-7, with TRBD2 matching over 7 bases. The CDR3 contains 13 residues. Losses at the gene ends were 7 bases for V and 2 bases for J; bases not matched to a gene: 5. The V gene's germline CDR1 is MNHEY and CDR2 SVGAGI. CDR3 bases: TGTGCCAGCACCAAAGCGGGGACCTACGAGCAGTACTTC. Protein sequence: CASTKAGTYEQYF.

The CDR3, as DNA: TGTGCCAGCAGCTTGGGTCAGGCTCCGGAAGATACGCAGTATTTT. Protein product: CASSLGQAPEDTQYF. The chain has TRBV5-5 and TRBJ2-3; D gene unclear. V was trimmed by 0 bases and J by 5 bases, leaving 13 bases between them. CDR1 is SGHKS, CDR2 YYEKEE, per germline (reference sequence). The CDR3 runs to 15 residues.

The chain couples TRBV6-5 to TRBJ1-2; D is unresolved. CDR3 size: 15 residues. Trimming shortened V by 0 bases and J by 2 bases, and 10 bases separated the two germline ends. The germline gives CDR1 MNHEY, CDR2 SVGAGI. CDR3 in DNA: TGTGCCAGCAGTTACTCGGGCCGCCGAAACTATGGCTACACCTTC. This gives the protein CASSYSGRRNYGYTF.

The CDR3 loop reads CASSQGARETQYF. The CDR3 DNA reads TGTGCCAGCAGTCAGGGGGCCAGGGAGACCCAGTACTTC. The rearrangement joins TRBV28 to TRBJ2-5; 8 bases fit TRBD1. The CDR3 has 13 amino acids. Looked up from germline, CDR1 is MDHEN and CDR2 is SYDVKM. With V trimmed by 5 bases and J by 5 bases, 4 bases remained unmatched.

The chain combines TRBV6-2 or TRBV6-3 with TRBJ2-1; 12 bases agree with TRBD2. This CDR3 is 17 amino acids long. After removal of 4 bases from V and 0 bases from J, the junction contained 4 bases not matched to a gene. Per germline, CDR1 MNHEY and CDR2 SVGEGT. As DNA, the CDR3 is TGTGCCAGCAGTTGGCTAGCGGGGGGGAGCTCCTACAATGAGCAGTTCTTC. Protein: CASSWLAGGSSYNEQFF.

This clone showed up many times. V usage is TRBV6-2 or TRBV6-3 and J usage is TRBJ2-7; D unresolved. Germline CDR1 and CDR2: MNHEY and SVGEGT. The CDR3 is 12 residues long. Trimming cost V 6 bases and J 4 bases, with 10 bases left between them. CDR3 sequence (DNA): TGTGCCAGCAGCTCTGACGGTTACGAGCAGTACTTC. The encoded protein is CASSSDGYEQYF.